This passage covers 2 T cell receptor beta chains from one sample sequenced in a study of blood T cell repertoires in COVID-19. Method: immunoSEQ multiplex PCR; TCRdb's copy keeps in-frame clones and lacks some. The data show around 400,000 clones, about 89% seen once. Sequences were obtained from peripheral blood. These TCRs come from a woman aged 60 to 75 with COVID-19, enrolled during active disease.

V usage is TRBV14 and J usage is TRBJ1-2, with D uncertain. Between the trimmed V and J ends, which lost 0 bases and 5 bases, there was a span of 13 bases. This CDR3 has 15 amino acids. CDR1 SGHDN and CDR2 FVKESK come from the germline V gene. CDR3 in DNA: TGTGCCAGCAGCCAAGAGGGAGCGGAAAGATATGGCTACACCTTC. Its translation is CASSQEGAERYGYTF.

J is TRBJ2-3 and V is TRBV28; possible D gene TRBD1, 6 bases. The CDR3 runs 17 residues. V was pared by 5 bases and J by 5 bases, with 23 bases between. Germline V gene lookup returns CDR1 MDHEN and CDR2 SYDVKM. The DNA for the CDR3 is TGTGCCAGCAGTCCTCTACTAACAGACAGGTTGCGAGATACGCAGTATTTT. Amino acids: CASSPLLTDRLRDTQYF.